This record concerns one T cell receptor (beta chain) sequence. Antigen: not known. CDR1 and CDR2 (germline): MNHNS, SASEGT. This CDR3 spans 16 amino acids. V dropped 0 bases and J dropped 4; count of bases not matched to a gene: 5. The authors sequenced TCR beta from blood CD8+ and CD4+ T cells. The data were obtained in a study of CD8 T cells in Susac syndrome. Whole-study context: When blood was drawn, patients with Susac syndrome were on intravenous immunoglobulin alone, on corticosteroids, or therapy-naive. Findings of the study overall: Within Susac syndrome CD4+ T cell repertoires, clonal expansion was not evident.

Random hexamers were used to reverse transcribe roughly 0.45 to 1 ug of RNA. A multiplex approach, immunoSEQ multiplex PCR, amplified TCR beta CDR3 across 54 Vbeta and 13 Jbeta. MiXCR, applied by TCRdb to the immunoSEQ multiplex PCR reads, yields one record per CDR3 protein. The sample includes under 200,000 distinct CDR3 sequences, roughly nine tenths of them seen just once. The sequenced sample was CD4+ T cells from PBMCs. The genes are TRBV6-1 and TRBJ2-3; 9 bases align to TRBD2. The receptor comes from a human donor with Susac syndrome. CDR3 in amino acids: CASSEARTSAADTQYF. The CDR3 nucleotides read TGTGCCAGCAGTGAAGCGCGGACTAGCGCGGCAGATACGCAGTATTTT.